The TCR beta chain described here comes from a study of T-cell memory formation after mild COVID-19. Overall study results and limits: Some responding clones appeared in pre-infection memory, suggesting cross-reactive memory joined.

Germline loops: CDR1 SGHNT, CDR2 YENEEA. With 1 base clipped from V and 2 bases from J, the junction kept 5 bases outside the gene matches. The CDR3 sequence is 15 residues long. This clonotype was seen a handful of times. Its antigen remains unknown. It was 5'RACE with constant-segment primers that produced the TCR alpha and TCR beta cDNA libraries, which carried sample barcodes and UMIs. TCRdb ran MiXCR on the 5' RACE reads and lists one entry per CDR3 protein. The sample consists of more than 450,000 distinct CDR3 sequences, roughly 18% of them appearing once. The receptor was isolated from an adult woman who had mild COVID-19 (a few samples of this study predate the infection). Cell type and time point are not known. V and J are TRBV11-3 and TRBJ2-7; 7 bases align to TRBD2. Specimen: PBMCs or a T cell subset sorted from them (not recorded which). CDR3 protein: CASSLGRETTYEQYF. The DNA for the CDR3 is TGTGCCAGCAGCTTAGGGCGGGAGACCACCTACGAGCAGTACTTC.